Following are 2 T cell receptor beta chains from one sample sequenced in a study of T cell responses to AZD1222 COVID-19 vaccine. Clones were sequenced by immunoSEQ multiplex PCR, and TCRdb holds only the in-frame ones, with some missing. The table records 75,000 to 95,000 clones, roughly 90% of them present only once. The source material was peripheral blood, sampled on day 0 of AZD1222 vaccination. These receptor sequences come from an adult in good health.

The V and J genes are TRBV9 and TRBJ1-5; 8 positions match TRBD1. The CDR3 sequence is 15 residues long. In germline, CDR1 is SGDLS, CDR2 YYNGEE. V lost 0 bases and J lost 6; bases outside the gene matches: 5. CDR3 sequence reads: CASSVDGTGGQPQHF. CDR3 nucleotides: TGTGCCAGCAGCGTAGATGGGACAGGTGGTCAGCCCCAGCATTTT.

This chain uses TRBV4-2 with TRBJ1-4, with D perhaps matching TRBD1 (6 bases). The germline V and J ends were trimmed by 0 bases and 4 bases, with 9 bases remaining between them. This CDR3 contains 15 residues. Per germline, CDR1 LGHNA and CDR2 YNFKEQ. CDR3 residues: CASSQEGGYNEKLFF. CDR3 nucleotides: TGTGCCAGCAGCCAAGAAGGGGGGTATAATGAAAAACTGTTTTTT.